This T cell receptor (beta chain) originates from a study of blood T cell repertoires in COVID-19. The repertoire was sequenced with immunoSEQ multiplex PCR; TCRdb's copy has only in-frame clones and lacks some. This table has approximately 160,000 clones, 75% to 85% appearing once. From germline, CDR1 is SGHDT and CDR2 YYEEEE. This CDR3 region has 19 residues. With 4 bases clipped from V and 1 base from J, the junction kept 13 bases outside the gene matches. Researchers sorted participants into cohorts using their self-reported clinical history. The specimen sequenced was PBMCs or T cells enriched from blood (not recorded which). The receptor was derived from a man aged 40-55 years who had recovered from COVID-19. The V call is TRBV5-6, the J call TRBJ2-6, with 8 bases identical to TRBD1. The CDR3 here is CASSAPSRGLRSGANVLTF. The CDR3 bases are TGTGCCAGCAGCGCCCCCTCCAGGGGGCTGAGGTCTGGGGCCAACGTCCTGACTTTC.